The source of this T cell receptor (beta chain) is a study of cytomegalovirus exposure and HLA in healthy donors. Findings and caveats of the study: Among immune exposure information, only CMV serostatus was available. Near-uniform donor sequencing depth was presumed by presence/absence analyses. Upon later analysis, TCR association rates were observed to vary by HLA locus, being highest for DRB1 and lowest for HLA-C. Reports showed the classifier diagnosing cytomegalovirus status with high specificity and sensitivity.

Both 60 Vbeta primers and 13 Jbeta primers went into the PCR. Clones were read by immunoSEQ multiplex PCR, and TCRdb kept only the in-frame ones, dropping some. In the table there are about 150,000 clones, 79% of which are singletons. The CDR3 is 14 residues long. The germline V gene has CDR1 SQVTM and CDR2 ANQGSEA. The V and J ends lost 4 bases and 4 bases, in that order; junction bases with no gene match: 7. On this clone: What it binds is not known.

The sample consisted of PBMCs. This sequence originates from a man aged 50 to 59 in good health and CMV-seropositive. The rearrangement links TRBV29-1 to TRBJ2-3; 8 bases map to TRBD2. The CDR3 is CSVGYASGSDTQYF. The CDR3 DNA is TGCAGCGTTGGCTATGCTAGCGGGTCAGATACGCAGTATTTT.